The rows below give T cell receptor beta chains drawn from one sample of a study of Ad26.COV2.S vaccination and SARS-CoV-2 variants. Profiling relied on immunoSEQ multiplex PCR, and the TCRdb table lists in-frame clones only, not all of them. The sample lists some 640,000 clones, around 89% occurring once. Sequences were derived from peripheral blood, sampled in a trial of Ad26.COV2.S vaccine versus placebo. Receptors were obtained from a person between 18 and 65 years old who received the Ad26.COV2.S COVID-19 vaccine or a placebo. The CDR3 runs from the conserved cysteine through the conserved F or W. D genes are given only for firm matches. Part of the rows lack a size; the others show once, few, many or a class for expanded clones.

size	V	D	J	CDR3	DNA
NA	TRBV24-1	NA	TRBJ2-2	CATSDSAANTGELFF	TGTGCCACCAGTGATTCGGCAGCGAACACCGGGGAGCTGTTTTTT
NA	TRBV29-1	TRBD1	TRBJ1-2	CSDGGQNYGYTF	TGCAGCGACGGGGGACAGAACTATGGCTACACCTTC
NA	TRBV6-5	NA	TRBJ2-3	CASSSRGAPTDTQYF	TGTGCCAGCAGTTCCCGGGGGGCCCCCACAGATACGCAGTATTTT
NA	TRBV30	NA	TRBJ1-2	CAMTGEARNYGYTF	TGTGCTATGACAGGAGAAGCCCGTAACTATGGCTACACCTTC
NA	TRBV6-5	TRBD1	TRBJ1-1	CASRLTGVNTEAFF	TGTGCCAGCAGGTTGACAGGGGTGAACACTGAAGCTTTCTTT
NA	TRBV7-2	TRBD2	TRBJ2-1	CASRDRTSSEFF	TGTGCCAGCAGGGACCGGACTAGCTCAGAGTTCTTC
NA	TRBV14	NA	TRBJ2-6	CASSQISGANVLTF	TGTGCCAGCAGCCAAATATCTGGGGCCAACGTCCTGACTTTC
once	TRBV5-6	NA	TRBJ1-2	CASSPGALTYGYTF	TGTGCCAGCAGCCCCGGGGCCTTGACATATGGCTACACCTTC
NA	TRBV15	NA	TRBJ2-2	CATSRFSRGRTGELFF	TGTGCCACCAGCAGATTCAGCAGGGGACGGACCGGGGAGCTGTTTTTT
NA	TRBV9	NA	TRBJ2-1	CASSVEVTYNEQFF	TGTGCCAGCAGCGTAGAGGTGACATACAATGAGCAGTTCTTC
NA	TRBV7-8	NA	TRBJ1-2	CASSLGAQPYGYTF	TGTGCCAGCAGCTTAGGCGCCCAGCCCTATGGCTACACCTTC
NA	TRBV12-5	TRBD2	TRBJ2-3	CASGLVPPGLAGVPTDTQYF	TGTGCTAGTGGTTTGGTTCCACCGGGACTAGCGGGGGTCCCAACAGATACGCAGTATTTT
NA	TRBV24-1	NA	TRBJ2-1	CATSDLGSNEQFF	TGTGCCACCAGTGATTTGGGATCCAATGAGCAGTTCTTC
NA	TRBV24-1	TRBD1	TRBJ2-7	CATSDPGTGVSEQYF	TGTGCCACCAGTGACCCCGGGACAGGGGTAAGCGAGCAGTACTTC
NA	TRBV6-5	NA	TRBJ2-7	CASSDAYEQYF	TGTGCCAGCAGCGATGCATACGAGCAGTACTTC
NA	TRBV12-5	NA	TRBJ1-5	CASGLVLGTVNQPQHF	TGTGCTAGTGGTTTGGTATTGGGGACGGTGAATCAGCCCCAGCATTTT
NA	TRBV7-3	TRBD1	TRBJ2-3	CASSLGIMDRGQDTQYF	TGTGCCAGCAGCTTAGGAATCATGGACAGGGGGCAAGATACGCAGTATTTT
NA	TRBV7-3	TRBD1	TRBJ2-1	CASSSPGQGFSNEQFF	TGTGCCAGCAGCTCCCCGGGACAGGGCTTTTCGAATGAGCAGTTCTTC
NA	TRBV7-3	NA	TRBJ2-7	CASSHPGAEQYF	TGTGCCAGCAGCCACCCCGGGGCCGAGCAGTACTTC
NA	TRBV10-3	TRBD2	TRBJ2-7	CAIRETSGSSYEQYF	TGTGCCATCAGAGAGACTAGCGGGAGCTCCTACGAGCAGTACTTC
NA	TRBV12-3/TRBV12-4	NA	TRBJ1-2	CASSLGQSYGYTF	TGTGCCAGCAGCCTCGGACAGTCCTATGGCTACACCTTC
NA	TRBV29-1	NA	TRBJ1-1	CSVEVGKTEAFF	TGCAGCGTTGAGGTGGGTAAGACTGAAGCTTTCTTT
NA	TRBV30	NA	TRBJ2-3	CAWSVGADTQYF	TGTGCCTGGAGTGTAGGGGCAGATACGCAGTATTTT
few	TRBV18	NA	TRBJ1-1	CASSPTGPTEAFF	TGTGCCAGCTCACCAACAGGGCCCACTGAAGCTTTCTTT
NA	TRBV6-2/TRBV6-3	TRBD2	TRBJ2-2	CASSRSGGRTGELFF	TGTGCCAGCAGCCGTAGCGGGGGAAGGACCGGGGAGCTGTTTTTT
NA	TRBV5-8	TRBD1	TRBJ2-3	CASSKPGQGGDTQYF	TGTGCCAGCAGCAAGCCAGGACAGGGTGGAGATACGCAGTATTTT
NA	TRBV7-2	NA	TRBJ2-7	CASSASIGDRYEQYF	TGTGCCAGCAGCGCTAGCATCGGCGACCGGTACGAGCAGTACTTC
NA	TRBV6-6	TRBD2	TRBJ2-7	CASSSTGTRNEQYF	TGTGCCAGCAGTTCGACCGGGACTAGAAACGAGCAGTACTTC
NA	TRBV4-3	NA	TRBJ1-2	CASSQEGGTYGYTF	TGCGCCAGCAGCCAAGAGGGAGGGACCTATGGCTACACCTTC
NA	TRBV6-5	TRBD2	TRBJ2-2	CASSYGTSGTGELFF	TGTGCCAGCAGTTACGGGACTAGCGGCACCGGGGAGCTGTTTTTT
NA	TRBV21-1	NA	TRBJ2-7	CASSKEVRKTYEQYF	TGTGCCAGCAGCAAAGAGGTCAGGAAGACCTACGAGCAGTACTTC
NA	TRBV10-3	TRBD2	TRBJ2-5	CAISPGTSGETQYF	TGTGCCATCAGTCCCGGGACTAGCGGGGAGACCCAGTACTTC
NA	TRBV6-5	NA	TRBJ1-1	CARVFRTVKNTEAFF	TGTGCCAGGGTCTTTAGGACGGTGAAGAACACTGAAGCTTTCTTT
NA	TRBV6-5	TRBD1	TRBJ2-1	CASSRTGFDEQFF	TGTGCCAGCTCCCGGACAGGCTTCGATGAGCAGTTCTTC
NA	TRBV6-6	TRBD1	TRBJ1-5	CASTDRGLSGQPQHF	TGTGCCAGCACCGACAGGGGTCTTTCTGGCCAGCCCCAGCATTTT
once	TRBV27	NA	TRBJ2-2	CASSPGGSGTGLGTGELFF	TGTGCCAGCAGTCCGGGGGGTAGCGGGACAGGGTTGGGCACCGGGGAGCTGTTTTTT
NA	TRBV30	TRBD1	TRBJ1-3	CAWSVKDRGMDTIYF	TGTGCCTGGAGTGTGAAGGACAGGGGTATGGACACCATATATTTT
NA	TRBV27	NA	TRBJ2-3	CASGRLQMDTQYF	TGTGCCAGCGGGCGGTTACAGATGGATACGCAGTATTTT
NA	TRBV9	TRBD1	TRBJ1-6	CASSVGQGRNSPLHF	TGTGCCAGCAGCGTCGGACAGGGGCGGAATTCACCCCTCCACTTT
NA	TRBV21-1	NA	TRBJ2-7	CASTNRGGAFEQYF	TGTGCCAGCACCAACAGGGGAGGGGCTTTCGAGCAGTACTTC
NA	TRBV9	NA	TRBJ2-5	CASSVGQAGAQYF	TGTGCCAGCAGCGTCGGGCAGGCAGGGGCCCAGTACTTC
NA	TRBV5-1	TRBD1	TRBJ2-2	CASSIVPGQGGELFF	TGCGCCAGCAGCATTGTCCCGGGACAGGGCGGGGAGCTGTTTTTT
once	TRBV15	TRBD1	TRBJ1-1	CATSRDRQGEAFF	TGTGCCACCAGCAGAGATCGACAGGGGGAAGCTTTCTTT
NA	TRBV21-1	NA	TRBJ1-2	CASSKKRKTGWGYTF	TGTGCCAGCAGCAAAAAACGCAAGACAGGTTGGGGCTACACCTTC
NA	TRBV7-9	TRBD1	TRBJ2-7	CASSLTGPYYEQYF	TGTGCCAGCAGCTTGACAGGGCCCTATTACGAGCAGTACTTC